The 20 T cell receptor beta chains given below trace back to one sample, sequenced in a study of blood T cell repertoires in COVID-19. The protocol was immunoSEQ multiplex PCR, while the TCRdb copy is restricted to in-frame clones and leaves out a portion. The sample has about 96,000 clones; about 81% are singletons. What was sequenced was peripheral blood. These receptors all come from a woman between 55 and 75 years old with acute or convalescent COVID-19.

This clone has just one count. J is TRBJ1-6 and V is TRBV11-2; 7 bases map to TRBD1. In germline, CDR1 is SGHAT, CDR2 FQNNGV. V lost 5 bases, J lost 8 bases, and 6 bases stayed unmatched. This CDR3 comprises 14 residues. The CDR3: CASSTGQRHSPLHF. CDR3 DNA: TGTGCCAGCAGCACGGGACAGCGCCATTCACCCCTCCACTTT.

This sequence joins TRBV21-1 and TRBJ1-4; TRBD1 reflects the table's D call only, with no check against the DNA. TRBV21-1 is recorded as a pseudogene. The CDR3 extends over 19 amino acids. CDR3 amino acids: CASSKKGGRTGTGVEKLFF. As DNA, the CDR3 is TGTGCCAGCAGCAAAAAGGGGGGTCGAACCGGGACAGGGGTGGAAAAACTGTTTTTT.

The chain employs TRBV12-3 or TRBV12-4 and TRBJ1-2; D remains ambiguous. The CDR3 length is 11 residues. Trimming removed 8 bases from V and 8 bases from J, with 12 bases in between. The CDR3 loop reads CASARPAGYTF. The DNA for the CDR3 is TGTGCCAGCGCCAGGCCAGCCGGCTACACCTTC.

The chain is built from TRBV15 and TRBJ2-5, with TRBD2 matching over 9 bases. CDR1 LNHNV and CDR2 YYDKDF come from the germline V gene (reference sequence). The junction had 1 base not matched to a gene; V was cut back by 0 bases and J by 5 bases. The CDR3 has 14 amino acids. The CDR3 spells CATSRDAGGETQYF. The CDR3 DNA reads as TGTGCCACCAGCAGAGATGCGGGGGGGGAGACCCAGTACTTC.

J is TRBJ2-1 and V is TRBV7-2, with TRBD2 as a possible D gene (7 bases). V was shortened by 6 bases and J by 4 bases, with 19 bases between the two germline ends. The CDR3 contains 16 residues. Germline CDR1 is SGHTA and CDR2 is FQGNSA. CDR3 region: CASSSVGGGQYNEQFF. The CDR3 DNA is TGTGCCAGCAGTTCCGTGGGGGGGGGACAATACAATGAGCAGTTCTTC.

The chain uses TRBV11-2 and TRBJ1-3; 8 nucleotides line up with TRBD1. This CDR3 is built from 16 residues. The trim removed 2 bases at V and 4 bases at J, leaving 7 bases unmatched. Germline V gene lookup returns CDR1 SGHAT and CDR2 FQNNGV. The CDR3, as DNA: TGTGCCAGCAGCTTACGGCCACAGGGGGGAGGAAACACCATATATTTT. Encoded protein: CASSLRPQGGGNTIYF.

The chain is built from TRBV9 and TRBJ2-5, with a weak D call TRBD1 (6 bases). V was trimmed by 4 bases and J by 5 bases, leaving 15 bases between them. The CDR3 length is 14 residues. Germline V gene lookup returns CDR1 SGDLS and CDR2 YYNGEE. CDR3 region: CASSPGPQGETQYF. The CDR3 region has the DNA TGTGCCAGCAGCCCCGGGCCCCAGGGGGAGACCCAGTACTTC.

In its sample, this clone was seen once. The CDR3 DNA sequence: TGTGCCAGCAGCTTATCGCGGACAGTCTATGGCTACACCTTC. Amino acid sequence: CASSLSRTVYGYTF. This chain uses TRBV7-2 with TRBJ1-2; possible D gene TRBD1, 6 bases. Germline V CDR1 and CDR2: SGHTA, FQGNSA. This CDR3 spans 14 amino acids. The germline V and J ends were trimmed by 2 bases and 4 bases, with 11 bases remaining between them.

The chain couples TRBV13 to TRBJ1-2; D gene ambiguous. The V end was cut by 5 bases, the J end by 4 bases, with 17 bases between. The CDR3 consists of 15 residues. Germline CDR1 and CDR2: PRHDT and FYEKMQ (reference sequence). The CDR3 DNA is TGTGCCAGCAGCCCGCGGATGGAGGCGAGCTATGGCTACACCTTC. Translating it yields CASSPRMEASYGYTF.

V and J are TRBV7-3 and TRBJ2-5; TRBD2 matches at 7 bases. Per the germline V gene, CDR1 is SGHTA and CDR2 is FQGTGA. The CDR3 totals 15 residues. Trimming at V came to 6 bases and at J to 1 base, leaving 8 bases not matched to a gene. In nucleotides, the CDR3 is TGTGCCAGCAGGTCCGGGACTACCACCCAAGAGACCCAGTACTTC. Translation gives CASRSGTTTQETQYF.

The chain carries TRBV28 and TRBJ1-1, with a possible D match to TRBD1 (5 bases). Germline assignment: CDR1 MDHEN and CDR2 SYDVKM. Between the trimmed V and J ends, which lost 3 bases and 2 bases, there was a span of 22 bases. This CDR3 is built from 18 residues. The CDR3 nucleotides read TGTGCCAGCAGTTTGGGGCAGGGTGGCATTTCGTTAAACACTGAAGCTTTCTTT. This gives the protein CASSLGQGGISLNTEAFF.

The chain is built from TRBV2 and TRBJ2-1; TRBD1 agrees at 8 bases. CDR1 and CDR2 (germline): SNHLY, FYNNEI. CDR3 length: 14 residues. V lost 7 bases and J lost 1; bases outside the gene matches: 3. The CDR3 coding sequence is TGTGCCAGCAAAGACAGGGGATCCTACAATGAGCAGTTCTTC. Its translation: CASKDRGSYNEQFF. The whole variable domain, filled in from reference TRBV2 and TRBJ2-1, reads EPEVTQTPSHQVTQMGQEVILRCVPISNHLYFYWYRQILGQKVEFLVSFYNNEISEKSEIFDDQFSVERPDGSNFTLKIRSTKLEDSAMYFCASKDRGSYNEQFFGPGTRLTVL.

The J gene is TRBJ1-2, the V gene TRBV7-9; TRBD1 might be the D (5 bases). V lost 1 base to trimming and J lost 6 bases, with 15 bases between them. This CDR3 is 15 amino acids long. Germline CDR1 SEHNR, CDR2 FQNEAQ (reference sequence). DNA for the CDR3: TGTGCCAGCAGCTTAGAGGAAGGGGCCTCCAATGGCTACACCTTC. Translation: CASSLEEGASNGYTF.

This chain connects TRBV10-3 to TRBJ1-1; tentatively, D is TRBD1 (6 bases). V was pared by 9 bases and J by 3 bases, with 14 bases between. In germline, CDR1 is ENHRY, CDR2 SYGVKD. This CDR3 is 13 amino acids long. CDR3 loop: CAIRTGIDTEAFF. The CDR3 bases are TGTGCCATACGAACAGGGATAGACACTGAAGCTTTCTTT.

The rearrangement joins TRBV19 to TRBJ1-3, with D unresolved. CDR3 length: 12 residues. The ends were cut back, 4 bases at V and 4 bases at J, with 5 bases in the middle. CDR1 is LNHDA, CDR2 SQIVND, per germline (reference sequence). The CDR3 protein is CASSTQGNTIYF. CDR3 coding DNA: TGTGCCAGTAGTACACAGGGAAACACCATATATTTT.

The gene calls are TRBV3-1 (or the pseudogene TRBV3-2) and TRBJ1-4; possible D gene TRBD1, 5 bases. V was clipped by 0 bases and J by 12 bases, with 8 bases between them. Germline CDR1 and CDR2: LGHDT and YNNKEL (reference sequence). The CDR3 runs 12 residues. This chain's CDR3 is CASSQDGGELFF. The CDR3 region has the DNA TGTGCCAGCAGCCAAGACGGGGGGGAACTGTTTTTT.

The chain uses TRBV14 and TRBJ2-1, with TRBD2 matching 11 bases. Trimming removed 4 bases from V and 15 bases from J; junction bases left unmatched: 11. This CDR3 contains 14 residues. Germline values: CDR1 SGHDN, CDR2 FVKESK. The CDR3 coding sequence is TGTGCCAGCAGCCGAGCCACCGGGACTAGCGGCTCGTTCTTC. Protein product: CASSRATGTSGSFF.

This chain connects TRBV11-2 to TRBJ2-5, with D uncertain. There are 14 residues in the CDR3. Germline V gene lookup returns CDR1 SGHAT and CDR2 FQNNGV. V gave up 1 base and J gave up 5 bases, with 11 bases separating them. As DNA, the CDR3 is TGTGCCAGCAGCTTAGGAGCGCTAAAGGAGACCCAGTACTTC. This encodes CASSLGALKETQYF.

This clone occurred once. The chain recombines TRBV7-8 with TRBJ2-5; TRBD2 aligns across 7 bases. Germline lookup yields CDR1 SGHVS and CDR2 FQNEAQ. V dropped 2 bases and J dropped 5; count of bases not matched to a gene: 5. This CDR3 comprises 14 residues. The CDR3 coding sequence is TGTGCCAGCAGCTTATGGGGGGGGAGGGAGACCCAGTACTTC. Translated, it gives CASSLWGGRETQYF.

V usage is TRBV28 and J usage is TRBJ1-1, with 8 bases matching TRBD1. Looked up from germline, CDR1 is MDHEN and CDR2 is SYDVKM. This CDR3 has 15 residues. The ends lost 4 bases at V and 10 bases at J; junction bases unmatched: 14. The CDR3 here is CASSSSDREDLLAFF. The CDR3 nucleotides are TGTGCCAGCAGTTCCTCGGACAGGGAGGATTTGTTAGCTTTCTTT.